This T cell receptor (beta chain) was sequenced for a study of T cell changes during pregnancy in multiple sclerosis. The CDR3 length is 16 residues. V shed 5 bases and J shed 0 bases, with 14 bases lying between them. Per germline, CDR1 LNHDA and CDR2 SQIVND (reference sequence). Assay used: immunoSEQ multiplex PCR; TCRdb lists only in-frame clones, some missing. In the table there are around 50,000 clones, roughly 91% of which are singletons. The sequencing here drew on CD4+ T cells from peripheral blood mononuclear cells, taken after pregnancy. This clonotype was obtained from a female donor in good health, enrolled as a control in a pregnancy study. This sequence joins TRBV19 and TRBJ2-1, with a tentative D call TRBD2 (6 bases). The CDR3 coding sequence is TGTGCCAGTAGTCTTCCGGACGGGAGCTCCTACAATGAGCAGTTCTTC. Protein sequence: CASSLPDGSSYNEQFF. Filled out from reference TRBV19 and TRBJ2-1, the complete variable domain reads DGGITQSPKYLFRKEGQNVTLSCEQNLNHDAMYWYRQDPGQGLRLIYYSQIVNDFQKGDIAEGYSVSREKKESFPLTVTSAQKNPTAFYLCASSLPDGSSYNEQFFGPGTRLTVL.